The 15 T cell receptor beta chains given below trace back to one sample, sequenced in a study of CD8+CD57+ T cells in acquired aplastic anemia. CD8+CD57+ cell expansion had been shown by flow cytometry in patients chosen for sequencing. Using genomic DNA as the template, TCR beta VDJ and CDR3 profiling was carried out. From the reads, TCRdb called clonotypes with MiXCR, one entry per CDR3 protein. The sample consists of approximately 40,000 distinct CDR3 sequences, approximately 57% of them appearing once. The sequenced sample was sorted CD4+, CD8+, or CD8+CD57+ T cells (not recorded which) from PBMCs. The receptors originated from a human donor with aplastic anemia.

The CDR3 sequence: CSARRIGTEGAYEQYF. The CDR3 bases are TGCAGTGCTAGGCGAATCGGGACAGAAGGGGCCTACGAGCAGTACTTC. The chain joins TRBV20-1 to TRBJ2-7; 7 bases agree with TRBD1. Losses at the gene ends were 3 bases for V and 2 bases for J; bases not matched to a gene: 13. The CDR3 is 16 residues long. The germline V gene encodes CDR1 DFQATT and CDR2 SNEGSKA (reference sequence).

With regard to this clonotype: Possible read error: a much larger clone is one base away. The chain has TRBV11-1 and TRBJ1-3; unclear D gene. Germline V lookup: CDR1 SGHAT, CDR2 FQDESV (reference sequence). The CDR3 extends over 16 amino acids. The ends were cut back, 5 bases at V and 2 bases at J, with 16 bases in the middle. The CDR3 here is CASSLTVSRTGNTIYF. As DNA, the CDR3 is TGTGCCAGCAGCCTTACGGTCAGTCGGACTGGAAACACCATATATTTT.

This clonotype was detected once. The gene calls are TRBV29-1 and TRBJ1-2; 7 positions agree with TRBD1. Trimming took 6 bases from V and 4 from J; bases not matched to a gene: 8. The CDR3 runs to 13 residues. Germline V gives CDR1 SQVTM, CDR2 ANQGSEA. The CDR3 sequence is CSVGTANLYGYTF. CDR3 coding DNA: TGCAGCGTCGGGACAGCGAACCTCTATGGCTACACCTTC. Using reference TRBV29-1 and TRBJ1-2 for the parts outside the CDR3, the full variable domain is SAVISQKPSRDICQRGTSLTIQCQVDSQVTMMFWYRQQPGQSLTLIATANQGSEATYESGFVIDKFPISRPNLTFSTLTVSNMSPEDSSIYLCSVGTANLYGYTFGSGTRLTVV.

This sequence joins TRBV3-1 and TRBJ2-3, with D possibly being TRBD2 (6 bases). The CDR3 is 14 residues long. V was pared by 5 bases and J by 4 bases, with 13 bases between. Germline V gene sequence: CDR1 LGHDT, CDR2 YNNKEL (reference sequence). The CDR3 reads CASSSLRGSDTQYF. Here the CDR3 DNA reads TGTGCCAGCAGCTCCCTGCGGGGTTCAGATACGCAGTATTTT.

This clonotype was observed a few times. The chain links TRBV27 to TRBJ2-2; 8 bases line up with TRBD1. The V gene end was trimmed by 5 bases and the J gene end by 7 bases; junction bases not matched to a gene: 3. This CDR3 region has 13 residues. Germline CDR1 is MNHEY and CDR2 is SMNVEV (reference sequence). The CDR3 is CASSLDRGGELFF. CDR3 coding DNA: TGTGCCAGCAGTCTAGACAGGGGCGGGGAGCTGTTTTTT.

The rearrangement uses TRBV14 and TRBJ1-2; weak D call: TRBD1 (5 bases). The CDR3 contains 14 residues. Trimming took 1 base from V and 6 from J, leaving 12 bases between them. Germline loops: CDR1 SGHDN, CDR2 FVKESK. This chain's CDR3 is CASSQVGDSDGYTF. CDR3 bases: TGTGCCAGCAGCCAAGTGGGGGACTCGGATGGCTACACCTTC.

The gene calls are TRBV2 and TRBJ2-7, with no clear D. Trimming stripped 8 bases from V and 5 bases from J, with 16 bases between. This CDR3 comprises 13 residues. Germline-derived CDR1 and CDR2 are SNHLY and FYNNEI. The CDR3 sequence is CASQARERDEQYF. CDR3 bases: TGTGCCAGCCAAGCAAGAGAACGGGACGAGCAGTACTTC.

This chain connects TRBV2 to TRBJ1-4; 9 bases match TRBD1. This CDR3 has 15 residues. V gave up 6 bases and J gave up 10 bases; unmatched junction bases: 12. From germline, CDR1 is SNHLY and CDR2 FYNNEI. In DNA form, the CDR3 reads TGTGCCAGCAGCGGTGGACAGGGGAGGATCGGAAAACTGTTTTTT. It yields the protein CASSGGQGRIGKLFF.

For this clonotype: It is likely a read error, because the conserved phenylalanine at the end of the CDR3 is missing. Because the CDR3's place on the DNA is in doubt, the DNA is left out and the CDR3 is given as listed by TCRdb. V usage is TRBV15 and J usage is TRBJ2-5. The CDR3 totals 11 residues, both ends included. CDR1 LNHNV and CDR2 YYDKDF come from the germline V gene (reference sequence). The CDR3 region is CATSRGHRPNT.

This chain connects TRBV19 to TRBJ2-7; 12 nucleotides align to TRBD1. CDR1 is LNHDA and CDR2 is SQIVND in the germline V gene (reference sequence). The CDR3 is 15 amino acids. The V and J ends lost 6 bases and 5 bases, in that order; junction bases with no gene match: 8. The CDR3 sequence: CASRRGQGASHEQYF. The CDR3 DNA reads TGTGCCAGTAGGCGGGGACAGGGGGCTAGCCACGAGCAGTACTTC.

This sequence joins TRBV19 and TRBJ1-2; perhaps TRBD1 as D (5 bases). The CDR3 extends over 14 amino acids. V was pared by 4 bases and J by 8 bases, with 17 bases between. Germline V gene sequence: CDR1 LNHDA, CDR2 SQIVND (reference sequence). The CDR3 coding sequence is TGTGCCAGTAGTACTTCCGGGACCCCCGAGGGCTACACCTTC. This codes for CASSTSGTPEGYTF.

The J gene is TRBJ2-2, the V gene TRBV19; 8 positions agree with TRBD1. The CDR3 runs 14 residues. Germline-derived CDR1 and CDR2 are LNHDA and SQIVND (reference sequence). V lost 7 bases, J lost 5 bases, and 6 bases stayed unmatched. The CDR3 sequence: CASTDRGRTGELFF. The CDR3 DNA is TGTGCCAGTACTGACAGGGGAAGGACCGGGGAGCTGTTTTTT.

Comment on this clonotype: Possible read error: a much larger clone is one base away. CDR3: CASSSKPSGVPQFF. Written as DNA, the CDR3 is TGTGCCAGCAGCTCAAAACCTTCAGGGGTCCCCCAGTTCTTC. This chain joins TRBV7-7 and TRBJ2-1; perhaps TRBD1 as D (6 bases). The CDR3 totals 14 residues. Germline V gene sequence: CDR1 SSHAT, CDR2 FNYEAQ (reference sequence). V lost 4 bases and J lost 13, with 20 bases in between.

Worth noting for this clonotype: The junction differs from germline at one of its ends, possibly a read error. This sequence joins TRBV10-3 and TRBJ2-7; tentatively, D is TRBD1 (6 bases). CDR3 size: 14 residues. Germline loops: CDR1 ENHRY, CDR2 SYGVKD. CDR3 nucleotide sequence: TGTGCCAGCAGTCCTCTACAGGGCCCATACGAGCAGTACTTC. Protein sequence: CASSPLQGPYEQYF.

This clonotype was seen at least ten times. This chain uses TRBV9 with TRBJ2-7; the D gene could be TRBD1 or TRBD2 (5 bases each). The CDR3 is 13 residues long. In germline, CDR1 is SGDLS, CDR2 YYNGEE. The germline V and J ends were trimmed by 3 bases and 3 bases, with 10 bases remaining between them. The chain's CDR3 is CASSGGGLYEQYF. CDR3 bases: TGTGCCAGCAGCGGGGGCGGGCTCTACGAGCAGTACTTC.